A single sample gave rise to the 28 T cell receptor beta chains below, sequenced in a study of OX40 agonist ivuxolimab in advanced cancers. TCRdb keeps only in-frame clones here, not all; method: immunoSEQ multiplex PCR. The table has 130,000 or so clones, about 93% seen once. Specimen: CD4+ or CD8+ T cells sorted from blood, collected in a trial of the OX40 agonist ivuxolimab. The receptors were gathered from an adult with an advanced solid tumor such as melanoma, head and neck, liver or kidney cancer.

The V call is TRBV6-5, the J call TRBJ1-1, with D tentatively TRBD1 (5 bases). V was shortened by 0 bases and J by 1 base, with 12 bases between the two germline ends. The CDR3 length is 16 residues. Germline-derived CDR1 and CDR2 are MNHEY and SVGAGI. CDR3 coding DNA: TGTGCCAGCAGTTACTCTACCAAGGGACGGAACACTGAAGCTTTCTTT. Translation gives CASSYSTKGRNTEAFF.

The CDR3 protein is CASSIGSLEYQETQYF. CDR3 bases: TGTGCCAGTAGTATCGGGTCACTCGAATACCAAGAGACCCAGTACTTC. The genes are TRBV19 and TRBJ2-5; D not certain. This CDR3 region has 16 residues. V was trimmed by 3 bases and J by 0 bases, leaving 14 bases between them. The germline V gene encodes CDR1 LNHDA and CDR2 SQIVND (reference sequence).

About this clone: Germline is not matched at one junction end, which may reflect a read error. The CDR3 spells CASSLDRYQETQYF. CDR3 nucleotides: TGTGCTAGCAGCCTAGACAGGTACCAAGAGACCCAGTACTTC. The rearrangement joins TRBV7-7 to TRBJ2-5; the D gene is possibly TRBD1 (6 bases). This CDR3 contains 14 residues. Germline V gene lookup returns CDR1 SSHAT and CDR2 FNYEAQ (reference sequence).

The chain has TRBV7-2 and TRBJ1-2; no firm D call. The germline V gene has CDR1 SGHTA and CDR2 FQGNSA. V was pared by 8 bases and J by 2 bases, with 9 bases between. The CDR3 covers 12 residues. The CDR3 spells CASSAGNYGYTF. Written as DNA, the CDR3 is TGTGCCAGCTCAGCAGGCAACTATGGCTACACCTTC.

This clone was found once. The chain combines TRBV7-2 with TRBJ2-7; D possibly uses TRBD1 or TRBD2 (5 bases each). Germline assignment: CDR1 SGHTA and CDR2 FQGNSA. The V end was cut by 5 bases, the J end by 5 bases, with 16 bases between. This CDR3 contains 14 residues. CDR3 in amino acids: CASSPRGRPHEQYF. CDR3 coding DNA: TGTGCCAGCAGCCCCCGGGGCAGGCCCCACGAGCAGTACTTC.

The chain links TRBV27 to TRBJ2-1, with D perhaps TRBD2 (5 bases). The germline CDR1 and CDR2 sequences are MNHEY and SMNVEV (reference sequence). The CDR3 contains 11 residues. V lost 6 bases and J 13 bases, leaving 13 bases between the germline ends. The CDR3, as DNA: TGTGCCAGCAGAAACCCGAGGACTCAGTTCTTC. Amino acids: CASRNPRTQFF.

The chain carries TRBV28 and TRBJ1-1; no clear D gene. The germline V and J ends were trimmed by 3 bases and 6 bases, with 8 bases remaining between them. Per germline, CDR1 MDHEN and CDR2 SYDVKM. The CDR3 consists of 12 residues. For the CDR3, the DNA is TGTGCCAGCAGTTTTACGTGGTCTGAAGCTTTCTTT. The encoded protein is CASSFTWSEAFF.

This chain links TRBV29-1 with TRBJ1-1; D is unresolved. The CDR3 is 12 residues long. V lost 6 bases to trimming and J lost 3 bases, with 11 bases between them. Germline assignment: CDR1 SQVTM and CDR2 ANQGSEA. Here the CDR3 DNA reads TGCAGCGTGCCGGAAAGGCACACTGAAGCTTTCTTT. Protein product: CSVPERHTEAFF.

The chain links TRBV7-9 to TRBJ2-7, with TRBD1 as a possible D gene (6 bases). CDR3 length: 13 amino acids. The V gene's germline CDR1 is SEHNR and CDR2 FQNEAQ (reference sequence). V was clipped by 8 bases and J by 5 bases, with 16 bases between them. CDR3: CASRRQERNEQYF. In nucleotides, the CDR3 is TGTGCCAGCCGCAGACAGGAAAGGAACGAGCAGTACTTC. The full variable domain, in which reference TRBV7-9 and TRBJ2-7 provide the parts outside the CDR3, is DTGVSQNPRHKITKRGQNVTFRCDPISEHNRLYWYRQTLGQGPEFLTYFQNEAQLEKSRLLSDRFSAERPKGSFSTLEIQRTEQGDSAMYLCASRRQERNEQYFGPGTRLTVT.

This clone was detected once. The sample contains more than one DNA sequence encoding this CDR3. This chain links TRBV28 with TRBJ2-1, with 11 bases aligning to TRBD1. J lost 4 bases, V lost 6 bases, and 5 bases had no gene match. Looked up from germline, CDR1 is MDHEN and CDR2 is SYDVKM. The CDR3 loop spans 15 amino acids. CDR3 residues: CASSPGTGGYNEQFF. CDR3 bases: TGTGCCAGCAGCCCCGGGACAGGGGGATACAATGAGCAGTTCTTC.

The chain couples TRBV6-1 to TRBJ1-5; D is unresolved. V was cut by 5 bases and J by 7 bases, with 12 bases left in between. This CDR3 region has 13 residues. Germline loops: CDR1 MNHNS, CDR2 SASEGT. The CDR3 region has the DNA TGTGCCAGCAGTTCATGGGCTGCCCAGCCCCAGCATTTT. This sequence encodes CASSSWAAQPQHF.

The chain links TRBV9 to TRBJ2-3; 11 nucleotides align to TRBD2. This CDR3 is built from 16 residues. With V trimmed by 6 bases and J by 1 base, 7 bases remained unmatched. In germline, CDR1 is SGDLS, CDR2 YYNGEE. The chain's CDR3 is CASTVRGLAGTDTQYF. Written as DNA, the CDR3 is TGTGCCAGCACCGTGAGGGGACTAGCGGGCACAGATACGCAGTATTTT.

The chain recombines TRBV9 with TRBJ2-7; 7 positions agree with TRBD1. The CDR3 is 16 residues long. V lost 0 bases and J lost 3; bases outside the gene matches: 9. Germline V CDR1 and CDR2: SGDLS, YYNGEE. The CDR3 spells CASSVARTGTRYEQYF. The CDR3 DNA follows: TGTGCCAGCAGCGTAGCTCGGACAGGTACGCGCTACGAGCAGTACTTC.

The CDR3 coding sequence is TGTGCCATCAGTCCCGGGACAGGGATAAGTCTCGATGACGAGCAGTACTTC. Encoded protein: CAISPGTGISLDDEQYF. This sequence joins TRBV10-3 and TRBJ2-7, with 9 positions matching TRBD1. The germline CDR1 and CDR2 sequences are ENHRY and SYGVKD. CDR3 length equals 17 residues. The V and J ends lost 5 bases and 5 bases, in that order; junction bases with no gene match: 16.

This chain links TRBV2 with TRBJ1-1, with D possibly TRBD1 on 6 matching bases. This CDR3 region has 13 residues. With 6 bases removed from V and 4 bases from J, the gap between germline ends came to 12 bases. The germline V gene encodes CDR1 SNHLY and CDR2 FYNNEI. CDR3 nucleotides: TGTGCCAGCAGCAACAGGGTCGGCACTGAAGCTTTCTTT. Protein product: CASSNRVGTEAFF.

This chain uses TRBV7-2 with TRBJ2-2; D is possibly TRBD1 or TRBD2 (5 bases each). Trimming left V 5 bases short and J 4 bases short, with 17 bases between. CDR1 is SGHTA and CDR2 is FQGNSA in the germline V gene. There are 16 residues in the CDR3. CDR3: CASSLSGLGPTGELFF. Here the CDR3 DNA reads TGTGCCAGCAGCCTCTCCGGACTGGGGCCCACCGGGGAGCTGTTTTTT.

This sequence joins TRBV7-2 and TRBJ2-1; D is perhaps TRBD2 (5 bases). This CDR3 is built from 15 residues. Germline V gene data show CDR1 as SGHTA and CDR2 as FQGNSA. V was pared by 1 base and J by 2 bases, with 9 bases between. Here the CDR3 reads CASSLVRAAYNEQFF. Written as DNA, the CDR3 is TGTGCCAGCAGCTTAGTGCGGGCGGCCTACAATGAGCAGTTCTTC.

This chain connects TRBV5-6 to TRBJ1-2, with D perhaps TRBD1 (5 bases). The CDR3 spans 15 residues. The germline V gene has CDR1 SGHDT and CDR2 YYEEEE. The V and J ends lost 3 bases and 1 base respectively, with 13 bases between them. As DNA, the CDR3 is TGTGCCAGCAGCTCATGGGGGTCTAATAACTATGGCTACACCTTC. It specifies CASSSWGSNNYGYTF.

The chain uses TRBV28 and TRBJ1-4; D unresolved. The germline V gene encodes CDR1 MDHEN and CDR2 SYDVKM. V dropped 5 bases and J dropped 8 bases, with 21 bases sitting between them. The CDR3 runs to 16 residues. The CDR3 DNA sequence: TGTGCCAGCAGTCTAGGACTCACACAGACGAGGGAAAAACTGTTTTTT. Translated: CASSLGLTQTREKLFF.

DNA of the CDR3: TGTGCCAGCAGCTTAGAGAGAAACAGGGGGCAGGGTAACTATGGCTACACCTTC. Residues: CASSLERNRGQGNYGYTF. This sequence joins TRBV7-8 and TRBJ1-2, with 9 nucleotides matching TRBD1. The CDR3 runs to 18 residues. Germline values: CDR1 SGHVS, CDR2 FQNEAQ. With 1 base clipped from V and 1 base from J, the junction kept 10 bases outside the gene matches.

The V gene is TRBV30, the J gene TRBJ2-3; a possible D gene is TRBD1 (6 bases). V was shortened by 0 bases and J by 9 bases, with 19 bases between the two germline ends. CDR3 length: 15 amino acids. Germline CDR1 reads GTSNPN; CDR2 reads SVGIG (reference sequence). CDR3 DNA: TGTGCCTGGAGTGTACGGCAGGGGCCACAGGGAACGCAGTATTTT. Encoded protein: CAWSVRQGPQGTQYF.

V and J are TRBV7-3 and TRBJ2-5; 9 bases align to TRBD1. Per germline, CDR1 SGHTA and CDR2 FQGTGA. V lost 3 bases to trimming and J lost 5 bases; unmatched junction nucleotides: 7. This CDR3 region has 15 residues. The CDR3 spells CASSFTGTGRETQYF. The CDR3 region has the DNA TGTGCCAGCAGCTTTACCGGGACAGGGAGGGAGACCCAGTACTTC. Combining the CDR3 with reference TRBV7-3 and TRBJ2-5 gives the whole variable domain GAGVSQTPSNKVTEKGKYVELRCDPISGHTALYWYRQSLGQGPEFLIYFQGTGAADDSGLPNDRFFAVRPEGSVSTLKIQRTERGDSAVYLCASSFTGTGRETQYFGPGTRLLVL.

The count of this clone is one. This chain joins TRBV9 and TRBJ2-5, with TRBD2 matching 10 bases. The DNA matches TRBJ2-7 better at its end, which makes the J call doubtful. In germline, CDR1 is SGDLS, CDR2 YYNGEE. The CDR3 loop spans 18 amino acids. The CDR3 DNA reads TGTGCCAGCAGCGTAGCTTTAGGGTCCGGACTAGCGGTCTACGAGCAGTACTTC. The encoded protein is CASSVALGSGLAVYEQYF.

The gene calls are TRBV18 and TRBJ1-3; D gene unclear. There are 19 residues in the CDR3. V was clipped by 2 bases and J by 2 bases, with 22 bases between them. CDR1 is KGHSH, CDR2 LQKENI, per germline. As DNA, the CDR3 is TGTGCCAGCTCACCAGGCATGGGAGGGCAACAAGCCGCTGGAAACACCATATATTTT. Translation gives CASSPGMGGQQAAGNTIYF.

The CDR3 region has the DNA TGTGCCAGCAGCTTGAGATCACAGGGGAGGTACTATGGCTACACCTTC. It encodes CASSLRSQGRYYGYTF. The chain is built from TRBV5-6 and TRBJ1-2, with 7 bases fitting TRBD1. Germline CDR1 SGHDT, CDR2 YYEEEE. V was clipped by 1 base and J by 3 bases; unmatched bases: 9. The CDR3 consists of 16 residues.

The rearrangement uses TRBV4-2 and TRBJ1-2; D remains unclear. Germline V gene sequence: CDR1 LGHNA, CDR2 YNFKEQ. The CDR3 consists of 15 residues. V was shortened by 0 bases and J by 3 bases, with 11 bases between the two germline ends. The CDR3 DNA sequence: TGTGCCAGCAGCCAAGAGTTCCCTGATTACTATGGCTACACCTTC. Its translation: CASSQEFPDYYGYTF.

The chain is built from TRBV10-3 and TRBJ2-1; 10 nucleotides match TRBD2. This CDR3 has 17 residues. Germline V CDR1 and CDR2: ENHRY, SYGVKD. With V trimmed by 0 bases and J by 0 bases, 2 bases remained unmatched. CDR3 nucleotide sequence: TGTGCCATCAGTGAGTCTAGCGGGAGGTTCTCCTACAATGAGCAGTTCTTC. Translation: CAISESSGRFSYNEQFF.

The chain joins TRBV18 to TRBJ2-5; tentatively, D is TRBD1 or TRBD2 (6 bases each). Germline V gene sequence: CDR1 KGHSH, CDR2 LQKENI. Trimming cost V 3 bases and J 7 bases, with 21 bases left between them. This CDR3 has 16 residues. The CDR3 here is CASSPFGRGRLGTQYF. CDR3 coding DNA: TGTGCCAGCTCACCCTTCGGCCGGGGGCGATTGGGGACCCAGTACTTC.